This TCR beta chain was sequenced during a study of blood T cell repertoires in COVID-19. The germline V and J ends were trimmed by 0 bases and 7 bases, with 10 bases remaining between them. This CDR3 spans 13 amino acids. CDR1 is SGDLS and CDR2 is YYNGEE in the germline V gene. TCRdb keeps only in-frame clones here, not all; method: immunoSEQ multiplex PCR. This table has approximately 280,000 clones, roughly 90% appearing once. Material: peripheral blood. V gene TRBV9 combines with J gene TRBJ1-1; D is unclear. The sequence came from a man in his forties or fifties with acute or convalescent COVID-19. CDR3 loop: CASSVAQQLEAFF. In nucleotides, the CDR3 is TGTGCCAGCAGCGTAGCTCAACAGCTTGAAGCTTTCTTT. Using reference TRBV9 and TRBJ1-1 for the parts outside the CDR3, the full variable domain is DSGVTQTPKHLITATGQRVTLRCSPRSGDLSVYWYQQSLDQGLQFLIQYYNGEERAKGNILERFSAQQFPDLHSELNLSSLELGDSALYFCASSVAQQLEAFFGQGTRLTVV.